This T cell receptor beta chain was retrieved from a study of blood T cell repertoires in COVID-19. Participants, roughly 18 to 100 years old, spanned under 25 US areas. For recovered donors of Cohort 3, there were two negative PCRs, clearance, or symptom resolution. As originally analysed: Amplification of reference gene primers provided the estimated nucleated cell counts. The assay was immunoSEQ multiplex PCR, and TCRdb's table has in-frame clones only and misses some. D and trimming were read from the DNA, whereas the V and J calls and clone size are those reported in that table. The table includes about 280,000 clones, about 85% detected once. The specimen sequenced was PBMCs or T cells enriched from blood (not recorded which). This clonotype was obtained from a woman aged 50 to 65 who had recovered from COVID-19.

CDR3 loop: CASRGTAASSPLHF. The CDR3 DNA follows: TGTGCCAGCCGGGGTACGGCAGCCTCGTCACCCCTCCACTTT. The chain carries TRBV7-9 and TRBJ1-6; D is ambiguous. CDR3 size: 14 residues. Trimming removed 8 bases at V and 10 bases at J, with 18 bases between. The V gene's germline CDR1 is SEHNR and CDR2 FQNEAQ (reference sequence).